This T cell receptor (beta chain) was recovered during a study of blood T cell repertoires in COVID-19. At the level of the study: Whether acute or convalescent, the COVID-19 samples came from the United States, Italy and Spain. T cells, B-cell-depleted T cells, or PBMCs supplied cDNA or gDNA.

From germline, CDR1 is LGHDT and CDR2 YNNKEL (reference sequence). The CDR3 covers 15 residues. V shed 2 bases, J shed 5 bases, and the junction held 6 bases outside the gene matches. Per the authors' pipeline: The assay estimated nucleated cells by amplifying reference gene primers. TCRdb keeps only in-frame clones here, not all; method: immunoSEQ multiplex PCR. V, J and clone size were drawn from that table, and D and trimming were deduced from the DNA. The profile covers 100,000 to 150,000 clones, with approximately 83% appearing a single time and 8% to 10% taken by the ten largest. This chain connects TRBV3-1 (or the pseudogene TRBV3-2) to TRBJ2-1; the match to TRBD2 covers 7 bases. The clonotype originates from a man aged 35 to 55 with active or convalescent COVID-19. Sequenced input: peripheral blood. Here the CDR3 DNA reads TGTGCCAGCAGCCAAAATCCTAGCGGAAACAATGAGCAGTTCTTC. Its translation: CASSQNPSGNNEQFF.